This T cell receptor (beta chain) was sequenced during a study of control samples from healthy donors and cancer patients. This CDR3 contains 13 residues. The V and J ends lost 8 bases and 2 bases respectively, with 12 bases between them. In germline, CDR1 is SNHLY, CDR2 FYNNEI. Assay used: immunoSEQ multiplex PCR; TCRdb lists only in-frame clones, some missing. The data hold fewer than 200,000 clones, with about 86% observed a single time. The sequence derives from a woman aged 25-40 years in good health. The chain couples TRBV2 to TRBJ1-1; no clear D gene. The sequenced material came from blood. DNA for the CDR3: TGTGCCAGCCCCGCTCCGGCTAACACTGAAGCTTTCTTT. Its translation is CASPAPANTEAFF.